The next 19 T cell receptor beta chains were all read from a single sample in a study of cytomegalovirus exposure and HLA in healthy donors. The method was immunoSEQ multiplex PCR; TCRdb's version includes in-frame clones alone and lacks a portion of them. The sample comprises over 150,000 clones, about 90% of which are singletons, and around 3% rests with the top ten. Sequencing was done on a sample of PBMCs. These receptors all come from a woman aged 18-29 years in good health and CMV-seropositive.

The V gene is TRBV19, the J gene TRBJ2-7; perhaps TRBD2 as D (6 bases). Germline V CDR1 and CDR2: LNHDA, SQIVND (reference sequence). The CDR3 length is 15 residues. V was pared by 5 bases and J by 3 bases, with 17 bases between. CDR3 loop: CASSAPGTSFYEQYF. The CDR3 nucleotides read TGTGCCAGTAGTGCTCCCGGGACTTCCTTCTACGAGCAGTACTTC.

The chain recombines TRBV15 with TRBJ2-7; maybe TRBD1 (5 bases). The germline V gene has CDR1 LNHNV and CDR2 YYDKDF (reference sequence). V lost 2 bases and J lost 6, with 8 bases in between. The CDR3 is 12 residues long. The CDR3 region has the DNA TGTGCCACCAGCAGATCAGACAGCGAGCAGTACTTC. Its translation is CATSRSDSEQYF.

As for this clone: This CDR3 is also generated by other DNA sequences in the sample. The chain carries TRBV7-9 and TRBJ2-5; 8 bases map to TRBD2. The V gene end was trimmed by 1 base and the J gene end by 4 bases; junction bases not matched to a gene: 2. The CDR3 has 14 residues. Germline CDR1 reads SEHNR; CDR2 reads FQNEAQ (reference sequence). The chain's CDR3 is CASSLVAGGETQYF. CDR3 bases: TGTGCCAGCAGCTTAGTGGCGGGAGGAGAGACCCAGTACTTC. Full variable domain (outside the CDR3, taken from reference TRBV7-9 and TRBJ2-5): DTGVSQNPRHKITKRGQNVTFRCDPISEHNRLYWYRQTLGQGPEFLTYFQNEAQLEKSRLLSDRFSAERPKGSFSTLEIQRTEQGDSAMYLCASSLVAGGETQYFGPGTRLLVL.

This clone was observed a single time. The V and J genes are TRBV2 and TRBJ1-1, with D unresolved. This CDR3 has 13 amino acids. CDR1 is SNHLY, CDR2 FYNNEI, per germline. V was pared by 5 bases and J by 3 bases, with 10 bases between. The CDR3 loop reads CASSTRSDTEAFF. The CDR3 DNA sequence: TGTGCCAGCAGTACCCGTTCGGACACTGAAGCTTTCTTT.

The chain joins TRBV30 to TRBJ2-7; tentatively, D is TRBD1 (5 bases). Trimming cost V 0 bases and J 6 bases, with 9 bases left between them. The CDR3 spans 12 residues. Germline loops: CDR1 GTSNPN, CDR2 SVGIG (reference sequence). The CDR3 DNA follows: TGTGCCTGGAGTGTAAATAGGGGCGAGCAGTACTTC. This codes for CAWSVNRGEQYF.

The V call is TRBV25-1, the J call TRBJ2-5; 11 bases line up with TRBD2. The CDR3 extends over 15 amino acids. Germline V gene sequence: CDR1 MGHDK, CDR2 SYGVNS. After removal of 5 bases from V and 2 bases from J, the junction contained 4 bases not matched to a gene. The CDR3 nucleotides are TGTGCCAGCAGTCCACTAGCGGGGGCTCAAGAGACCCAGTACTTC. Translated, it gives CASSPLAGAQETQYF. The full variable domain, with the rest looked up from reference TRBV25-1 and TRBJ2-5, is EADIYQTPRYLVIGTGKKITLECSQTMGHDKMYWYQQDPGMELHLIHYSYGVNSTEKGDLSSESTVSRIRTEHFPLTLESARPSHTSQYLCASSPLAGAQETQYFGPGTRLLVL.

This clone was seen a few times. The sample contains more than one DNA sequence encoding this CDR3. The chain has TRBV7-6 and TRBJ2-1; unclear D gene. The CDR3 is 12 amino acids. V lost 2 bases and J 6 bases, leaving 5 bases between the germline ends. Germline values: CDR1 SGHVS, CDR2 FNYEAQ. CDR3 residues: CASSLRGNEQFF. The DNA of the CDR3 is TGTGCCAGCAGCTTACGCGGCAATGAGCAGTTCTTC.

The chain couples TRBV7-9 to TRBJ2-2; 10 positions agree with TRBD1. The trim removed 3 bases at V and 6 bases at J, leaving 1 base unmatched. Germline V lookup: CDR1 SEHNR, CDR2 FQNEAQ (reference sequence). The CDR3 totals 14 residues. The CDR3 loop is CASSFGQGAGELFF. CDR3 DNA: TGTGCCAGCAGCTTTGGACAGGGGGCCGGGGAGCTGTTTTTT.

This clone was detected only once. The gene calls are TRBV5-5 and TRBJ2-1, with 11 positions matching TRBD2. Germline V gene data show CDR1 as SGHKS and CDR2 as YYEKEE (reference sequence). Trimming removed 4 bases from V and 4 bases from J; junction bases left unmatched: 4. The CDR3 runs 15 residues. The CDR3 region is CASSEGLADYNEQFF. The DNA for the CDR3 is TGTGCCAGCAGCGAGGGACTAGCGGATTACAATGAGCAGTTCTTC.

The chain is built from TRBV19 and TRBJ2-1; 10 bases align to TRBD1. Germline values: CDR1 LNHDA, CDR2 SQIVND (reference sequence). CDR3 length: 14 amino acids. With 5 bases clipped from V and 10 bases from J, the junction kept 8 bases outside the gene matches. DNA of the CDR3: TGTGCCAGTAGTGTTGACAGGGGGCCAAACGAGCAGTTCTTC. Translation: CASSVDRGPNEQFF.

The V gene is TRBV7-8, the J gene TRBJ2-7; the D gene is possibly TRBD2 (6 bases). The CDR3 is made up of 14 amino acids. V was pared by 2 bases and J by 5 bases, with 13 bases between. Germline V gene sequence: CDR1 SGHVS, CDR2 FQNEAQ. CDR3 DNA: TGTGCCAGCAGCTTAACGGGGGAAGACAACGAGCAGTACTTC. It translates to CASSLTGEDNEQYF.

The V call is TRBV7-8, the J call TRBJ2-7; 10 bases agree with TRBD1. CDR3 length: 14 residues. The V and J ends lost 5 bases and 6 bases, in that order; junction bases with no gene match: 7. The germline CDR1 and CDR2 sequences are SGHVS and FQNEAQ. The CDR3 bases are TGTGCCAGCAGCCTGGGACAGGGGAAGGGCGAGCAGTACTTC. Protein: CASSLGQGKGEQYF.

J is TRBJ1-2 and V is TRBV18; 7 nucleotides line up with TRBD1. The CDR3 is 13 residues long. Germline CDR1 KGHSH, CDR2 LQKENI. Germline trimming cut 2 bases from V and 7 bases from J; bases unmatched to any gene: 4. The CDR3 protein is CASSPGQGVGYTF. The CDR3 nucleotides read TGTGCCAGCTCACCAGGGCAGGGGGTTGGCTACACCTTC.

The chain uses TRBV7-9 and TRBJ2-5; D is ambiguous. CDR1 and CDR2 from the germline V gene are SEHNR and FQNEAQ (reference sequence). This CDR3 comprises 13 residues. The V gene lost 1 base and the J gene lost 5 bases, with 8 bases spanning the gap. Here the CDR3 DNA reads TGTGCCAGCAGCTTAGTCAGCAGGGAGACCCAGTACTTC. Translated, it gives CASSLVSRETQYF.

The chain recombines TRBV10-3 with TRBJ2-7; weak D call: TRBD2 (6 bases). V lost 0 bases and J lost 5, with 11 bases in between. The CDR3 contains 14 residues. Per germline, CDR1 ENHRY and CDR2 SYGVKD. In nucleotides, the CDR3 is TGTGCCATCAGTGAGTCGATGTCGGGAGACGAGCAGTACTTC. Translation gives CAISESMSGDEQYF.

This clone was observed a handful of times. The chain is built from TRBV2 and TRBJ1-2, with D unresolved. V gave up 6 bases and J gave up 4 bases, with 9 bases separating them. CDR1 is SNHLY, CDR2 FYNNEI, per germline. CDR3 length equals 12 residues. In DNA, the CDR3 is TGTGCCAGCAGCGGTACGGGCTATGGCTACACCTTC. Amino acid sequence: CASSGTGYGYTF.

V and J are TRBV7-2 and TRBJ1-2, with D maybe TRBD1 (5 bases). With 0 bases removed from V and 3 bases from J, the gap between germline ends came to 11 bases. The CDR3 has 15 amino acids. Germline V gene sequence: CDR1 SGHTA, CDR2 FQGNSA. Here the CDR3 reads CASSLAKGTDYGYTF. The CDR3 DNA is TGTGCCAGCAGCTTAGCGAAGGGGACTGACTATGGCTACACCTTC.

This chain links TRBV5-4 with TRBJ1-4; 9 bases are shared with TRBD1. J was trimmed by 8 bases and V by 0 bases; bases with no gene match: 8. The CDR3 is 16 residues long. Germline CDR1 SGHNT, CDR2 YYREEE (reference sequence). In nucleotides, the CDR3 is TGTGCCAGCAGCTTGGGCCCGGGACAGGGAGGGGAAAAACTGTTTTTT. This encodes CASSLGPGQGGEKLFF.

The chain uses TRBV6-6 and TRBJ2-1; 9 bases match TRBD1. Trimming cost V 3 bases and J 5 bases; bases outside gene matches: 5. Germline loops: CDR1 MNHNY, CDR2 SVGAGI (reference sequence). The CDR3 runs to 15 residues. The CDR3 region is CASSYQGQGHNEQFF. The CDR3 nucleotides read TGTGCCAGCAGTTATCAGGGACAGGGCCACAATGAGCAGTTCTTC.